The clone carrying this TCR beta chain was recorded at least ten times. Its target is unknown. V was trimmed by 3 bases and J by 5 bases, leaving 10 bases between them. Germline CDR1 and CDR2: DFQATT and SNEGSKA (reference sequence). This CDR3 is built from 13 residues. TCRdb reprocessed the 5' RACE reads via MiXCR and lists one record per CDR3 protein. The table lists approximately 29,000 distinct CDR3 sequences, 5.8% of them singletons, with less than 6.5% in the top ten. The data belong to a study of early T cells in non-severe SARS-CoV-2 infection. Findings and limits, study-wide: Matches to VDJdb favored anti-spike CD8 responses and missed private and CD4 specificities.

The clonotype originates from an adult who was a healthcare worker with PCR-confirmed SARS-CoV-2 infection or an uninfected control (not recorded which). The gene calls are TRBV20-1 and TRBJ2-2; D uncertain. Sequenced: whole blood. CDR3 amino acids: CSASYGITGELFF. The CDR3 nucleotides are TGCAGTGCTAGTTACGGTATAACCGGGGAGCTGTTTTTT.